This T cell receptor beta chain was captured in a study of TIL therapy for anti-PD-1-resistant metastatic lung cancer. Germline V gene lookup returns CDR1 ENHRY and CDR2 SYGVKD. V lost 0 bases, J lost 4 bases, and 16 bases lay in between. The CDR3 totals 17 residues. As for time point: pre-treatment sample, taken before nivolumab and TIL therapy. Sequencing used immunoSEQ v3. Produced via immunoSEQ multiplex PCR; TCRdb's table is partial and in-frame only. The sample lists tens of thousands of clones; 70% to 85% were seen once. The TCR originated in a woman between 30 and 79 years old with non-small cell lung cancer. Specimen: blood, collected at baseline. The rearrangement links TRBV10-3 to TRBJ2-4, with unresolved D. The CDR3 sequence: CAISESFVDLTKNIQYF. The CDR3 DNA reads as TGTGCCATCAGTGAGTCCTTCGTAGACCTAACGAAAAACATTCAGTACTTC.